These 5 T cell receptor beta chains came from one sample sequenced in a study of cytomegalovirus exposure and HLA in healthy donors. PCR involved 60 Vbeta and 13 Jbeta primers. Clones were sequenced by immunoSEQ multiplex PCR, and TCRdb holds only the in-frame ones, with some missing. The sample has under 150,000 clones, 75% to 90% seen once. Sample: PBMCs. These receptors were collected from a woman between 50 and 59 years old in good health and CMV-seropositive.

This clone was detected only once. The CDR3 bases are TGCGCCAGCAGCTTGCGCGGCCAAGAGACCCAGTACTTC. The encoded protein is CASSLRGQETQYF. V usage is TRBV5-1 and J usage is TRBJ2-5, with D unresolved. CDR3 size: 13 residues. Trimming shortened V by 1 base and J by 1 base, and 5 bases separated the two germline ends. Germline loops: CDR1 SGHRS, CDR2 YFSETQ.

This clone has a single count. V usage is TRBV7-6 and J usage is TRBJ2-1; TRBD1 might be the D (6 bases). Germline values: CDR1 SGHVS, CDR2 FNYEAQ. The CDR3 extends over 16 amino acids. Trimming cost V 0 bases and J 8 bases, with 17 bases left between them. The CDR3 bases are TGTGCCAGCAGCTTAGCGACAGGTACCACCGGGGATGAGCAGTTCTTC. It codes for CASSLATGTTGDEQFF.

The CDR3 DNA is TGTGCCTGGAGTGGGAAAGCGGGCAGGGGGGATCAGCCCCAGCATTTT. It codes for CAWSGKAGRGDQPQHF. The chain employs TRBV30 and TRBJ1-5; 7 bases are a match to TRBD1. Germline assignment: CDR1 GTSNPN and CDR2 SVGIG (reference sequence). The CDR3 covers 16 residues. J gave up 5 bases and V 1 base, and 11 bases lay outside the gene matches.

CDR3 in DNA: TGCAGCGTTGAAGGTGGGAGGACCTCCTACAATGAGCAGTTCTTC. Residues: CSVEGGRTSYNEQFF. V usage is TRBV29-1 and J usage is TRBJ2-1; TRBD2 is a possible D gene (6 bases). The V end lost 1 base, the J end lost 0 bases, and 10 bases lay between the germline ends. From germline, CDR1 is SQVTM and CDR2 ANQGSEA. The CDR3 loop spans 15 amino acids.

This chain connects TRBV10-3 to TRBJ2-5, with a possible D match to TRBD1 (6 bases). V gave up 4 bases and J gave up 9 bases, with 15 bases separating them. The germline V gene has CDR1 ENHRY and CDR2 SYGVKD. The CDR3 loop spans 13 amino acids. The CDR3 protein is CAISVDLRGPQYF. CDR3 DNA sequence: TGTGCCATCAGTGTTGACCTCAGGGGACCCCAGTACTTC.